This T cell receptor beta chain was captured in a study of T-cell memory formation after mild COVID-19. On the study more broadly: In these data, TCR clusters were largely donor specific.

In TCRdb, the 5' RACE reads were re-called with MiXCR into one record per CDR3 protein. This table holds about 250,000 distinct CDR3 sequences, about 15% found once. Study findings and constraints: Day 37-peaking second-wave clones had unconfirmed SARS-CoV-2 specificity. Mainly CM and EM harbored the contracting CD4+ clones; mainly EMRA harbored the CD8+ ones.

In this sample, this clonotype turned up many times. Antigen specificity is unknown. The germline V and J ends were trimmed by 5 bases and 2 bases, with 13 bases remaining between them. The germline V gene encodes CDR1 SGHTA and CDR2 FQGNSA. The CDR3 has 15 amino acids. The sequence was collected from a young man who had mild COVID-19 (a few samples of this study predate the infection). Cell type and time point are not known. Sequencing was done on a sample of PBMCs or a T cell subset sorted from them (not recorded which). This chain uses TRBV7-2 with TRBJ1-5; no clear D gene. The CDR3 loop reads CASSPQLARNQPQHF. CDR3 sequence (DNA): TGTGCCAGCAGCCCCCAGCTAGCGCGCAATCAGCCCCAGCATTTT.